These 17 T cell receptor beta chains share one sample of origin, sequenced in a study of T cell changes during pregnancy in multiple sclerosis. Assay used: immunoSEQ multiplex PCR; TCRdb lists only in-frame clones, some missing. The sample shows tens of thousands of clones, 87% of them seen only once. Source: CD8+ T cells from peripheral blood mononuclear cells, taken before pregnancy. These receptors were collected from a female donor with multiple sclerosis, enrolled in a pregnancy study.

This chain joins TRBV15 and TRBJ2-5; tentative D call: TRBD2 (6 bases). Germline CDR1 and CDR2: LNHNV and YYDKDF (reference sequence). This CDR3 contains 18 residues. V gave up 3 bases and J gave up 5 bases, with 25 bases separating them. The CDR3 DNA follows: TGTGCCACCAGCAGTTCCTCTTCTAGCGTAGGGTTTATGGAGACCCAGTACTTC. Translation: CATSSSSSSVGFMETQYF.

This clone was recorded once. The chain couples TRBV5-4 to TRBJ1-2; 9 positions agree with TRBD1. The CDR3 sequence is 16 residues long. V was clipped by 0 bases and J by 4 bases; unmatched bases: 7. Germline CDR1 SGHNT, CDR2 YYREEE (reference sequence). CDR3 bases: TGTGCCAGCAGCTTGGCCGGGACAGGGAGGATCTATGGCTACACCTTC. Its protein product is CASSLAGTGRIYGYTF.

This clone was found once. The chain has TRBV30 and TRBJ1-4, with 11 bases lining up with TRBD1. Germline CDR1 GTSNPN, CDR2 SVGIG (reference sequence). This CDR3 region has 15 residues. The junction had 7 bases not matched to a gene; V was cut back by 2 bases and J by 8 bases. The CDR3 DNA is TGTGCCTGGAGTCCGGGGACAGGGGGAATCGAAAAACTGTTTTTT. Translation: CAWSPGTGGIEKLFF.

This rearrangement joins TRBV7-9 to TRBJ2-1; D gene ambiguous. CDR3 length: 13 residues. Trimming left V 1 base short and J 8 bases short, with 9 bases between. Germline assignment: CDR1 SEHNR and CDR2 FQNEAQ (reference sequence). The chain's CDR3 is CASSLVFSYEQFF. The CDR3 coding sequence is TGTGCCAGCAGCTTAGTTTTTAGCTATGAGCAGTTCTTC.

This clone was recorded only once. The chain employs TRBV27 and TRBJ2-1; possible D gene TRBD2, 6 bases. The germline V and J ends were trimmed by 6 bases and 2 bases, with 14 bases remaining between them. The germline CDR1 and CDR2 sequences are MNHEY and SMNVEV (reference sequence). This CDR3 is 15 amino acids long. CDR3 bases: TGTGCCAGCAGCCCCATCGGAGGGGCCTACAATGAGCAGTTCTTC. Protein product: CASSPIGGAYNEQFF.

This clone was recorded only once. The rearrangement joins TRBV7-6 to TRBJ1-1; D is unclear. The CDR3 has 14 amino acids. Germline V CDR1 and CDR2: SGHVS, FNYEAQ. V lost 1 base and J 4 bases, leaving 10 bases between the germline ends. In DNA form, the CDR3 reads TGTGCCAGCAGCTTAGTGGGAGGGAGCACTGAAGCTTTCTTT. Its protein product is CASSLVGGSTEAFF.

There are a few counts of this clone. The chain links TRBV4-1 to TRBJ2-5, with 9 nucleotides matching TRBD2. CDR1 MGHRA and CDR2 YSYEKL come from the germline V gene. V dropped 3 bases and J dropped 2; count of bases not matched to a gene: 10. CDR3 length: 17 residues. Here the CDR3 reads CASSHALAGLLQETQYF. CDR3 in DNA: TGCGCCAGCAGCCATGCGCTAGCGGGGCTCTTACAAGAGACCCAGTACTTC.

This sequence joins TRBV5-6 and TRBJ2-1; 9 nucleotides match TRBD2. The CDR3 loop spans 16 amino acids. The germline CDR1 and CDR2 sequences are SGHDT and YYEEEE. The J segment lost 7 bases and the V segment lost 2 bases, leaving 10 bases of the junction unmatched. This CDR3 reads CASSLRERGVLNEQFF. DNA for the CDR3: TGTGCCAGCAGCTTAAGAGAGCGGGGGGTGCTGAATGAGCAGTTCTTC.

This rearrangement joins TRBV19 to TRBJ1-1, with TRBD1 matching over 7 bases. The V gene's germline CDR1 is LNHDA and CDR2 SQIVND (reference sequence). This CDR3 region has 14 residues. V shed 5 bases and J 3 bases; nucleotides not matched to a gene: 6. The CDR3 region is CASSPDRVYTEAFF. DNA for the CDR3: TGTGCCAGTAGTCCAGACAGGGTCTACACTGAAGCTTTCTTT.

This sequence joins TRBV7-8 and TRBJ2-7, with unresolved D. The CDR3 covers 14 residues. Germline V gene sequence: CDR1 SGHVS, CDR2 FQNEAQ. With 5 bases removed from V and 0 bases from J, the gap between germline ends came to 11 bases. The CDR3 loop is CASSPRHNSYEQYF. CDR3 in DNA: TGTGCCAGCAGCCCCCGACATAACTCCTACGAGCAGTACTTC.

The V and J genes are TRBV7-9 and TRBJ2-1; TRBD2 aligns across 8 bases. Unmatched junction bases numbered 9, after V lost 3 bases and J lost 5 bases. The CDR3 has 16 residues. The V gene's germline CDR1 is SEHNR and CDR2 FQNEAQ (reference sequence). CDR3 DNA sequence: TGTGCCAGCAGCTTCGGTCAAGCGGGGGTTCACAATGAGCAGTTCTTC. Translated, it gives CASSFGQAGVHNEQFF.

In its sample, this clone is medium-sized. The chain links TRBV6-4 to TRBJ2-1; 8 bases are shared with TRBD2. Germline V gene lookup returns CDR1 MRHNA and CDR2 SNTAGT. The CDR3 totals 16 residues. J lost 7 bases, V lost 0 bases, and 8 bases had no gene match. CDR3: CASSDSPGGAGNEQFF. DNA of the CDR3: TGTGCCAGCAGTGACTCCCCCGGGGGGGCTGGAAATGAGCAGTTCTTC.

The chain links TRBV4-3 to TRBJ1-2; no reliable D call. V dropped 0 bases and J dropped 4 bases, with 15 bases sitting between them. The length of the CDR3 is 16 residues. Germline V lookup: CDR1 LGHNA, CDR2 YSLEER. CDR3 sequence: CASSQDQAGFIYGYTF. The CDR3 region has the DNA TGCGCCAGCAGCCAAGATCAGGCAGGCTTCATCTATGGCTACACCTTC.

The rearrangement links TRBV7-8 to TRBJ2-4, with TRBD1 as a possible D gene (5 bases). The CDR3 contains 14 residues. V lost 5 bases and J 2 bases, leaving 10 bases between the germline ends. The germline gives CDR1 SGHVS, CDR2 FQNEAQ. The CDR3 bases are TGTGCCAGCAGCATTTCAGGGACCAAAAACATTCAGTACTTC. Translating gives CASSISGTKNIQYF.

CDR3 DNA: TGTGCCAGCAGACTACAGGGGGCAGGTGTATATGAGCAGTTCTTC. Encoded protein: CASRLQGAGVYEQFF. The chain recombines TRBV6-5 with TRBJ2-1; 9 nucleotides align to TRBD1. The J segment lost 8 bases and the V segment lost 6 bases, leaving 11 bases of the junction unmatched. The CDR3 spans 15 residues. Germline assignment: CDR1 MNHEY and CDR2 SVGAGI.

The table lists this clone with a count of one. DNA for the CDR3: TGTGCCAGCAGCCCAACAGGGAGCTCTGGAAACACCATATATTTT. This translates into CASSPTGSSGNTIYF. The chain couples TRBV9 to TRBJ1-3; D may be TRBD1 (6 bases). The V and J ends lost 4 bases and 0 bases respectively, with 11 bases between them. Per germline, CDR1 SGDLS and CDR2 YYNGEE. The CDR3 runs 15 residues. The full variable domain, with the rest looked up from reference TRBV9 and TRBJ1-3, is DSGVTQTPKHLITATGQRVTLRCSPRSGDLSVYWYQQSLDQGLQFLIQYYNGEERAKGNILERFSAQQFPDLHSELNLSSLELGDSALYFCASSPTGSSGNTIYFGEGSWLTVV.

The chain is built from TRBV30 and TRBJ2-1; D is ambiguous. Germline V lookup: CDR1 GTSNPN, CDR2 SVGIG (reference sequence). V was trimmed by 0 bases and J by 0 bases, leaving 15 bases between them. The CDR3 loop spans 17 amino acids. CDR3 loop: CAWSVDSSSSSYNEQFF. CDR3 nucleotide sequence: TGTGCCTGGAGTGTAGACTCATCCTCTTCCTCCTACAATGAGCAGTTCTTC.